This T cell receptor (beta chain) comes out of a study of control samples from healthy donors and cancer patients (dated by TCRdb to the early 2020s). The library was generated by the immunoSEQ multiplex PCR assay. This immuneACCESS table, as held by TCRdb, lists in-frame sequences with V and J called but not all clones. Of the missing ones, under half trace to an unresolved V gene in checked studies; the others have no known cause. This sample lists about 85,000 clones; around nine tenths were detected once. Of the sample, more than 3.5% falls within the top ten clones. V is cut by 3 bases and J by 4 bases, and the space between the germline ends is 19 bases. From the cysteine through the phenylalanine, the CDR3 covers 16 amino acids. Only CDR3 DNA remains: 48 bases, in frame from the first base. Taken from the germline V gene, the CDR1 and CDR2 loops are SGHRS and YFSETQ. A remark on this clone: Its target antigen remains unknown. It has no much larger one-base neighbor in the sample; base qualities were not kept.

The receptor's source is a woman aged 18-29 years in good health. The receptor chain draws on TRBV5-1 and TRBJ1-2, and TRBD1 may be the D gene, going by 6 matching bases. The sequencing sample was made of blood. The nucleotides read TGCGCCAGCAGCTCAACGGGACAACGGGGCCTCTATGGCTACACCTTC. Translated, it reads CASSSTGQRGLYGYTF.